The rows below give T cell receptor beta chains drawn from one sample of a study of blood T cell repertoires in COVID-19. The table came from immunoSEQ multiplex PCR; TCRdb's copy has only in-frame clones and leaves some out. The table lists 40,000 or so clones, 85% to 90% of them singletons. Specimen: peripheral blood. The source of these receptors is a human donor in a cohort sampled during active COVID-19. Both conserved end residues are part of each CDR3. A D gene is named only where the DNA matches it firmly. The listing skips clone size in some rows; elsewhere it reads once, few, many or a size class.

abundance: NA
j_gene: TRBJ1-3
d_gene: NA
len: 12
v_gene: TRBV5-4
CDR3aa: CASSFQGNTIYF
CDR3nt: TGTGCCAGCAGCTTTCAGGGAAACACCATATATTTT

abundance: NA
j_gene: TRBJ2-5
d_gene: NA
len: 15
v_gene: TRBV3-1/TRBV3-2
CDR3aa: CASSQDRRVERTQYF
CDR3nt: TGTGCCAGCAGCCAAGATCGGAGGGTCGAGCGGACCCAGTACTTC

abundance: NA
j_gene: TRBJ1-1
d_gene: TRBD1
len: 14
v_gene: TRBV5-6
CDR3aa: CASSEDRVLPEAFF
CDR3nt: TGTGCCAGCAGCGAGGACAGGGTTTTGCCTGAAGCTTTCTTT

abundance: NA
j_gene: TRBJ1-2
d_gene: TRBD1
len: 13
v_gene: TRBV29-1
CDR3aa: CSAPGTGGGGYTF
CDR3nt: TGCAGCGCACCCGGGACAGGGGGTGGCGGCTACACCTTC

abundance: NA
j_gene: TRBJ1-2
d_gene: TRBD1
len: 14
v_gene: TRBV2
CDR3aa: CASSPGTAYYGYTF
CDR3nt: TGTGCCAGCAGCCCCGGGACAGCTTACTATGGCTACACCTTC

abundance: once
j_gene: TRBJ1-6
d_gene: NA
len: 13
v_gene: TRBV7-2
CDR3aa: CASSYQTASPLHF
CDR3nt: TGTGCCAGCAGCTACCAGACAGCATCACCCCTCCACTTT

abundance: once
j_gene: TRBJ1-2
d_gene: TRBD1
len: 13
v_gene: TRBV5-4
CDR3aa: CASSGTGGSGYTF
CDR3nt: TGTGCCAGCAGCGGGACAGGGGGCAGTGGCTACACCTTC

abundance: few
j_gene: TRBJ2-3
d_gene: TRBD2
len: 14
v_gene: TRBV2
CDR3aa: CASDPSGLPDTQYF
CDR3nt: TGTGCCAGCGATCCTAGCGGGTTACCAGATACGCAGTATTTT

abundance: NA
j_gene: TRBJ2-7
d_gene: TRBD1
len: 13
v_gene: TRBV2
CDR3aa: CASTIQGAGEQYF
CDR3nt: TGTGCCAGCACCATACAGGGGGCGGGGGAGCAGTACTTC

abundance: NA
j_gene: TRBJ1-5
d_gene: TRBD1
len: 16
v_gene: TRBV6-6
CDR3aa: CASTYGGGGSNQPQHF
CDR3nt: TGTGCCAGCACCTACGGAGGAGGGGGCTCCAATCAGCCCCAGCATTTT

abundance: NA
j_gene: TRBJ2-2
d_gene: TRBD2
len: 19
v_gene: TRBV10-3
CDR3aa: CAISSGLAGEIQNTGELFF
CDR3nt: TGTGCCATCAGTTCGGGACTAGCGGGGGAAATTCAGAACACCGGGGAGCTGTTTTTT

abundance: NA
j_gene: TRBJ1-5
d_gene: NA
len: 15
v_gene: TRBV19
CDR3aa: CASSPRRELNQPQHF
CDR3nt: TGTGCCAGTAGTCCTCGAAGGGAGCTAAATCAGCCCCAGCATTTT

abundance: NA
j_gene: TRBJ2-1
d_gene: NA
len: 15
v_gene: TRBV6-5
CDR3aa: CASSPRQRTYNEQFF
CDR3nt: TGTGCCAGCAGCCCCCGACAGCGTACTTACAATGAGCAGTTCTTC

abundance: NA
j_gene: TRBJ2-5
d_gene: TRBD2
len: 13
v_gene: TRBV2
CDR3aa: CASSARGGETQYF
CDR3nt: TGTGCCAGCAGTGCCCGGGGAGGGGAGACCCAGTACTTC

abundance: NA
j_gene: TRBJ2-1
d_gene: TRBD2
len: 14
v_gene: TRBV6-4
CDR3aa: CASSDAGGPNEQFF
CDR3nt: TGTGCCAGCAGTGACGCGGGGGGGCCCAATGAGCAGTTCTTC

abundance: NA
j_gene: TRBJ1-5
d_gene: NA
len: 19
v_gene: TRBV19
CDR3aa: CASSMRSHNTEISNQPQHF
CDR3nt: TGTGCCAGTAGTATGAGGTCGCACAATACCGAAATTAGCAATCAGCCCCAGCATTTT

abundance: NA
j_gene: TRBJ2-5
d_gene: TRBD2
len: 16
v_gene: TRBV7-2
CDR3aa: CASRGTSGGLRETQYF
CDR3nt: TGTGCCAGCAGAGGGACTAGCGGGGGCCTGCGGGAGACCCAGTACTTC

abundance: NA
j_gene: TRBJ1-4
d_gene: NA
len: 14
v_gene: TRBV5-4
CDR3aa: CASSLGGEGEKLFF
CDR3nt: TGTGCCAGCAGCTTGGGGGGGGAGGGTGAAAAACTGTTTTTT

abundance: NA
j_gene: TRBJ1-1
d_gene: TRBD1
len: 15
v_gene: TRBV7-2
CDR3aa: CASSLDFRGPTEAFF
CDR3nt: TGTGCCAGCAGCTTAGATTTCAGGGGGCCTACTGAAGCTTTCTTT

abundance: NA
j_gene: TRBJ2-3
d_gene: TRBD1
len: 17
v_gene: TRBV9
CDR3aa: CASSVGDRPPSTDTQYF
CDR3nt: TGTGCCAGCAGCGTAGGGGACAGACCCCCTAGCACAGATACGCAGTATTTT

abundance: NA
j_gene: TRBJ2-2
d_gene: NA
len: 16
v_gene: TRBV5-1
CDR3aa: CASSPPGLGNTGELFF
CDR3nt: TGCGCCAGCAGCCCTCCAGGCCTCGGTAACACCGGGGAGCTGTTTTTT

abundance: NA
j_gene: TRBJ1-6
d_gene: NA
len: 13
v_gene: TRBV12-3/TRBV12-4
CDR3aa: CASSLGGNSPLHF
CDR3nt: TGTGCCAGCAGTTTGGGGGGGAATTCACCCCTCCACTTT

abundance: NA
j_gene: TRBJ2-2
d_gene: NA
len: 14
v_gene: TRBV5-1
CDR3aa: CASSSMEGNGELFF
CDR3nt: TGCGCCAGCAGCTCGATGGAGGGTAACGGGGAGCTGTTTTTT

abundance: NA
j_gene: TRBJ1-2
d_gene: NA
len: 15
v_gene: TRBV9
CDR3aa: CASSVDGAGGYGYTF
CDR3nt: TGTGCCAGCAGCGTAGACGGGGCGGGGGGATATGGCTACACCTTC

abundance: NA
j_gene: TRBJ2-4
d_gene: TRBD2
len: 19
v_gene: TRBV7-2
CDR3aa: CASSWIGTRAGGAKNIQYF
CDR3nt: TGTGCCAGCAGCTGGATAGGGACCCGCGCGGGAGGGGCCAAAAACATTCAGTACTTC

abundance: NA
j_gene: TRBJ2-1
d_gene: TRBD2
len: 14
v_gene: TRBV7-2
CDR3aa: CASSFERGINEQFF
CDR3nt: TGTGCCAGCAGCTTCGAGCGGGGGATCAATGAGCAGTTCTTC

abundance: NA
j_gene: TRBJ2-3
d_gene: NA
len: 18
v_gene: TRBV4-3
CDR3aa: CASSQDRGGPALADTQYF
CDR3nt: TGCGCCAGCAGCCAGGATAGGGGGGGCCCCGCTCTGGCGGATACGCAGTATTTT

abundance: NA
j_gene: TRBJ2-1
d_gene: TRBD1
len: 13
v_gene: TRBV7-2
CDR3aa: CASSWTGGSEQFF
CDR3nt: TGTGCCAGCAGCTGGACAGGGGGAAGTGAGCAGTTCTTC

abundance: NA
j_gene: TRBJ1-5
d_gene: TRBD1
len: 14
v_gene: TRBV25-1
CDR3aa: CASNQGAGNQPQHF
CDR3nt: TGTGCCAGCAATCAGGGGGCAGGGAATCAGCCCCAGCATTTT

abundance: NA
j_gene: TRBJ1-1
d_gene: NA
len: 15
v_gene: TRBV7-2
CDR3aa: CASRTVGRPNTEAFF
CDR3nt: TGTGCCAGCAGGACCGTGGGGCGGCCGAACACTGAAGCTTTCTTT

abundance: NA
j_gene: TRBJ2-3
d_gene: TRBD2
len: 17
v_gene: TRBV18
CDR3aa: CASSPRSAGGLTDTQYF
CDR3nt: TGTGCCAGCTCACCTCGTTCGGCGGGGGGGCTCACAGATACGCAGTATTTT

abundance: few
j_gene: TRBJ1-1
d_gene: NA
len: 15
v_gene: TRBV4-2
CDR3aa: CASSQSGGRDTEAFF
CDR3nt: TGTGCCAGCAGCCAGTCGGGGGGCAGGGACACTGAAGCTTTCTTT

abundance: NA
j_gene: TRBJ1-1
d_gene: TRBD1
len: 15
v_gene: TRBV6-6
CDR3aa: CASSYGTGSHTEAFF
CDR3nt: TGTGCCAGCAGTTACGGGACAGGGTCACACACTGAAGCTTTCTTT

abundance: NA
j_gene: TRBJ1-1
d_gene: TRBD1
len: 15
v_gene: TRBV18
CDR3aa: CASSEYRGTNTEAFF
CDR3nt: TGTGCCAGCTCAGAATACAGGGGAACGAACACTGAAGCTTTCTTT

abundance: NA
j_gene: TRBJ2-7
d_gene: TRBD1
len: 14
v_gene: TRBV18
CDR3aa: CASSPQDRGSEQYF
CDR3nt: TGTGCCAGCTCACCACAGGACAGGGGAAGCGAGCAGTACTTC

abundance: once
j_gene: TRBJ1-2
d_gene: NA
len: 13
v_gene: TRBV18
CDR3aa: CASSPPSNDGYTF
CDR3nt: TGTGCCAGCTCACCACCGAGCAACGATGGCTACACCTTC